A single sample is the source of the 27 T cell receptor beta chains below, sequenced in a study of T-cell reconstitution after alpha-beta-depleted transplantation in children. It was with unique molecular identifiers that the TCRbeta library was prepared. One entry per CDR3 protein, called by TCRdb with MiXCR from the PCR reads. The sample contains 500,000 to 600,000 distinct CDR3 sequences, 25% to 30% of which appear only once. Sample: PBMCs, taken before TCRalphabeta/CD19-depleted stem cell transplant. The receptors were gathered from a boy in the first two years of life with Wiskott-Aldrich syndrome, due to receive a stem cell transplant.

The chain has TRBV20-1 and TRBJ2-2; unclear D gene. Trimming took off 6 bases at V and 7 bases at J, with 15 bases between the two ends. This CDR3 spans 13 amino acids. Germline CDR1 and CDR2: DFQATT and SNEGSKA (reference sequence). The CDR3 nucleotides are TGCAGTGCGGCCAAGGAGAGTTACGGGGAGCTGTTTTTT. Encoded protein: CSAAKESYGELFF.

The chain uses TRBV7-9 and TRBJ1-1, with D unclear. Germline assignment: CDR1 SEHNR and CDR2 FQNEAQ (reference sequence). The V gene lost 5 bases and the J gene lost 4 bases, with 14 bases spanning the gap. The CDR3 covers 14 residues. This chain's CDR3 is CASSPQMGGTEAFF. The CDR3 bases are TGTGCCAGCAGCCCTCAGATGGGAGGCACTGAAGCTTTCTTT.

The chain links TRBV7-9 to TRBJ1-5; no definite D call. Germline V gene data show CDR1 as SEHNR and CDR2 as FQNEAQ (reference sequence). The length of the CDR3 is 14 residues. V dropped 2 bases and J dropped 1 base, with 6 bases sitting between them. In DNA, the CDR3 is TGTGCCAGCAGCTTATTAGGGAGCAATCAGCCCCAGCATTTT. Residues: CASSLLGSNQPQHF.

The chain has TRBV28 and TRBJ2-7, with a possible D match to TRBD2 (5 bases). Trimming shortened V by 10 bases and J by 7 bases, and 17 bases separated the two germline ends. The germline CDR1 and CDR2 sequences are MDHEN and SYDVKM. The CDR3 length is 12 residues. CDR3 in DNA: TGTGCCACGGGGAAGTTATTGGGGGAGCAGTACTTC. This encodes CATGKLLGEQYF.

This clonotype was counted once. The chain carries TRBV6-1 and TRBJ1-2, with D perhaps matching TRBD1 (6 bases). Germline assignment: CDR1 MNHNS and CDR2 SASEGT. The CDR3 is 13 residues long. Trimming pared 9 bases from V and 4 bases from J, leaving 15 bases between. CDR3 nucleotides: TGTGCCAGTTTCAACAGGGCGACCTATGGCTACACCTTC. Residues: CASFNRATYGYTF.

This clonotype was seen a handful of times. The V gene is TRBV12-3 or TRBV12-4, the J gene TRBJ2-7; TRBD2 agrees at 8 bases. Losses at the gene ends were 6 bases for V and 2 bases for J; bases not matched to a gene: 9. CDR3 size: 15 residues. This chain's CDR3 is CASRPSGRGPYEQYF. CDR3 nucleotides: TGTGCCAGCAGGCCGAGCGGGAGAGGTCCCTACGAGCAGTACTTC.

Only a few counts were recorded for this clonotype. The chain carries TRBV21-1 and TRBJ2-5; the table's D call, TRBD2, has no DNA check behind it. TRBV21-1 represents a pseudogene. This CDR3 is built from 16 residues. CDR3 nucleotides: TGTGCCAGCAGCAAAGGGTGGGGCAGGGCCAAAGAGACCCAGTACTTC. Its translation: CASSKGWGRAKETQYF.

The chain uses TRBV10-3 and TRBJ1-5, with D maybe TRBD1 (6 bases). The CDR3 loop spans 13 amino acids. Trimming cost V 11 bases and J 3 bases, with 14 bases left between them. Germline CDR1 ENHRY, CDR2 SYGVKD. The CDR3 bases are TGTGCCGTGGGGGGGGGGCTCAATCAGCCCCAGCATTTT. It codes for CAVGGGLNQPQHF.

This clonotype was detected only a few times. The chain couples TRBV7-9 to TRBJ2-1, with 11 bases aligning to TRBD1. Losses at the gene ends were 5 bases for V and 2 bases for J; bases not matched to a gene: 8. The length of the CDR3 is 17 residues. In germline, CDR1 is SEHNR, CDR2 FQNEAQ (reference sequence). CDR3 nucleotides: TGTGCCAGCAGCGGTGGACAGGGGGCTGACGCCTACAATGAGCAGTTCTTC. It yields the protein CASSGGQGADAYNEQFF. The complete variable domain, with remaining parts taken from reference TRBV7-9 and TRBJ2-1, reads DTGVSQNPRHKITKRGQNVTFRCDPISEHNRLYWYRQTLGQGPEFLTYFQNEAQLEKSRLLSDRFSAERPKGSFSTLEIQRTEQGDSAMYLCASSGGQGADAYNEQFFGPGTRLTVL.

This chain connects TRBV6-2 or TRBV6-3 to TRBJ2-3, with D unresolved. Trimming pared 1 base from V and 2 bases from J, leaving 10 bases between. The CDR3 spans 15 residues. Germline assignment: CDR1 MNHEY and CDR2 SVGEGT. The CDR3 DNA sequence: TGTGCCAGCAGTTACTGGTCGGGTACCACAGATACGCAGTATTTT. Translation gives CASSYWSGTTDTQYF.

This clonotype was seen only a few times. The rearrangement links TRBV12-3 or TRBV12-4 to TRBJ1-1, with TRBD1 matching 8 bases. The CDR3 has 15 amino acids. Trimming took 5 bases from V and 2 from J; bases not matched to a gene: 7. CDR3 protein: CASSPGDRSNTEAFF. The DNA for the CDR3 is TGTGCCAGCAGTCCAGGGGACAGGAGCAACACTGAAGCTTTCTTT.

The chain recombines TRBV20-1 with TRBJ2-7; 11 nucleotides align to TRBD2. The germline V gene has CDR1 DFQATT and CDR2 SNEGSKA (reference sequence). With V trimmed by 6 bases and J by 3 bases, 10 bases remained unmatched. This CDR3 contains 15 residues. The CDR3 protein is CSAVTSGSWIYEQYF. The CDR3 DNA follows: TGCAGTGCGGTAACTAGCGGGAGTTGGATCTACGAGCAGTACTTC.

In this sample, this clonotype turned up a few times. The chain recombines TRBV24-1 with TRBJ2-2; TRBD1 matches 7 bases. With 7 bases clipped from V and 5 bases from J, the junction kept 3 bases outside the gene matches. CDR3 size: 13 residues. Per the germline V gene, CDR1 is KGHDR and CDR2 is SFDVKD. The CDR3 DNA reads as TGTGCCACCAGCAGGGGGAGAACCGGGGAGCTGTTTTTT. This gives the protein CATSRGRTGELFF.

The CDR3 bases are TGTGCCAGCAGCCAAGTAGGTGCTCACGGCACCGGGGAGCTGTTTTTT. As protein: CASSQVGAHGTGELFF. The chain combines TRBV3-1 with TRBJ2-2; D uncertain. Germline V gives CDR1 LGHDT, CDR2 YNNKEL (reference sequence). CDR3 length equals 16 residues. V lost 1 base and J lost 4, with 13 bases in between.

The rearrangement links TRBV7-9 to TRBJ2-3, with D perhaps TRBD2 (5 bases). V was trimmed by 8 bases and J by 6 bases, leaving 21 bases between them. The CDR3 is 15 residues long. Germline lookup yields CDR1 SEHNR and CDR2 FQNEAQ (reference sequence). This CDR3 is CASGPGNGAKDTQYF. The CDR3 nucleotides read TGTGCCAGCGGGCCGGGGAACGGAGCTAAGGATACGCAGTATTTT.

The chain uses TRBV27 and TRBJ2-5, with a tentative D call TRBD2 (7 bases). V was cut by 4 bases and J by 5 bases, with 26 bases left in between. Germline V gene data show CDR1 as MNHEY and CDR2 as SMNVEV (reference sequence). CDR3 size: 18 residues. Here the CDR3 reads CASSSGWGGGPRGETQYF. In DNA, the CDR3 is TGTGCCAGCAGTTCCGGCTGGGGGGGCGGGCCCCGTGGGGAGACCCAGTACTTC.

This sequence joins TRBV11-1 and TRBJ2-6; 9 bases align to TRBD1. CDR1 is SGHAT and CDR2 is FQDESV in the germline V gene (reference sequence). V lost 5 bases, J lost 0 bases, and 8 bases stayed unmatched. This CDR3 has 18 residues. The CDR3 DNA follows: TGTGCCAGCAGCCCTACAGGGGGCTTCGTCTCTGGGGCCAACGTCCTGACTTTC. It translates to CASSPTGGFVSGANVLTF.

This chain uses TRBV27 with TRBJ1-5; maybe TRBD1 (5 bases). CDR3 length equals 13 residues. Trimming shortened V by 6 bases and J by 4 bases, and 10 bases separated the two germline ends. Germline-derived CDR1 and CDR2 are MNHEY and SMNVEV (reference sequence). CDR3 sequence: CASSVRGNQPQHF. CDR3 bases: TGTGCCAGCAGCGTGCGGGGGAATCAGCCCCAGCATTTT.

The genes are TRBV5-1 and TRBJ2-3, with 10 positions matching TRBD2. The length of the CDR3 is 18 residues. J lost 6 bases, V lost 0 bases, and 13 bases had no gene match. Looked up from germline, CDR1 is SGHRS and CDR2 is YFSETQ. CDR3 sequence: CASSLAVRGLAGADTQYF. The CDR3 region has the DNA TGCGCCAGCAGCTTGGCCGTACGCGGGCTAGCGGGAGCCGATACGCAGTATTTT.

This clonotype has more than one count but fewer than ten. CDR3 in amino acids: CASSLLLGATFSYEQYF. The CDR3 bases are TGTGCCAGCAGCTTACTATTGGGGGCAACCTTCTCCTACGAGCAGTACTTC. The chain recombines TRBV7-8 with TRBJ2-7, with D possibly TRBD1 on 6 matching bases. This CDR3 has 17 residues. The V and J ends lost 2 bases and 0 bases respectively, with 17 bases between them. CDR1 is SGHVS, CDR2 FQNEAQ, per germline.

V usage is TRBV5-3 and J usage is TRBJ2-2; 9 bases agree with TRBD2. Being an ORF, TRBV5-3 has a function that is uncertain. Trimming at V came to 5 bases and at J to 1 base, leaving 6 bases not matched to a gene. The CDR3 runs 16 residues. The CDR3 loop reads CARSETSGKNTGELFF. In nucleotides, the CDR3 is TGTGCCAGAAGTGAGACTAGCGGTAAGAACACCGGGGAGCTGTTTTTT.

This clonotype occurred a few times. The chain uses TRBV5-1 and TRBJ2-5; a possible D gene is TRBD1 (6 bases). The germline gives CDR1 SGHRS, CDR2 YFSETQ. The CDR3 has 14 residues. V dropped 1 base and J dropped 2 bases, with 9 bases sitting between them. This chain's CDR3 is CASSLYRAQETQYF. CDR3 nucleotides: TGCGCCAGCAGCTTGTACAGGGCTCAAGAGACCCAGTACTTC.

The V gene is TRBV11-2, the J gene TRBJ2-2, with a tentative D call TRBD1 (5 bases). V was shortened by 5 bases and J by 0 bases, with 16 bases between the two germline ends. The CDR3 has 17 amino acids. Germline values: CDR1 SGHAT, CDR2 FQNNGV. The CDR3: CASSPSTVLANTGELFF. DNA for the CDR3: TGTGCCAGCAGCCCATCGACAGTCCTCGCGAACACCGGGGAGCTGTTTTTT.

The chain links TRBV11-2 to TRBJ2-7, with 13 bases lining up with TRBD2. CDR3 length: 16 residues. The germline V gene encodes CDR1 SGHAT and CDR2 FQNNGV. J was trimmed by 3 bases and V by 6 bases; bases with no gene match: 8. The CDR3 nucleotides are TGTGCCAGCAGTCTACTAGCGGGAGGGACTTACTACGAGCAGTACTTC. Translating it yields CASSLLAGGTYYEQYF.

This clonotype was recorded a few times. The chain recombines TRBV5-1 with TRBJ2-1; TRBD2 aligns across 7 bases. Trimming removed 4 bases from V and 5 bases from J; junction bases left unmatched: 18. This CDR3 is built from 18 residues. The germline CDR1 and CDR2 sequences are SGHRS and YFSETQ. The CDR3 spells CASSRPNYTGRAHNEQFF. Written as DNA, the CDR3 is TGCGCCAGCAGCCGTCCGAATTATACGGGGAGGGCCCACAATGAGCAGTTCTTC.

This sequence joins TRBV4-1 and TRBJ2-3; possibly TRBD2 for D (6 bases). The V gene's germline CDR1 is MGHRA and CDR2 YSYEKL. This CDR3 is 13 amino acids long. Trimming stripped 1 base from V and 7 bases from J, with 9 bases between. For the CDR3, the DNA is TGCGCCAGCAGCCAAGGGGACTTCAATACGCAGTATTTT. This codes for CASSQGDFNTQYF.

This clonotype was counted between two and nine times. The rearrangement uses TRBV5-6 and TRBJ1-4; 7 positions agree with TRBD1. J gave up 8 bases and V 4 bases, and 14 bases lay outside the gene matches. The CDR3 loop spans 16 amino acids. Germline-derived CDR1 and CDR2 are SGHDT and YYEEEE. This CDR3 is CASSRHRQGKEEKLFF. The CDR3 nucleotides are TGTGCCAGCAGCCGTCACCGACAGGGAAAAGAAGAAAAACTGTTTTTT. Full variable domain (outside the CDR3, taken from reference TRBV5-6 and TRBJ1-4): DAGVTQSPTHLIKTRGQQVTLRCSPKSGHDTVSWYQQALGQGPQFIFQYYEEEERQRGNFPDRFSGHQFPNYSSELNVNALLLGDSALYLCASSRHRQGKEEKLFFGSGTQLSVL.